A selection of T cell receptor beta chains follows, all from one sample in a study of T-cell reconstitution after alpha-beta-depleted transplantation in children. MiXCR was run by TCRdb on the PCR reads, yielding one entry per CDR3 protein. The table lists nearly 400,000 distinct CDR3 sequences, roughly 20% of them singletons. Specimen: PBMCs from the stem cell graft donor, collected from the stem cell graft. All receptors derive from a human donor who donated a stem cell graft to a child with acute myeloid leukemia. CDR3s include the opening cysteine and the closing phenylalanine or tryptophan. The D gene is left open where the match is weak. Only part of the rows carry a size: once, few, many, or a class if the clone is expanded.

D,size,J,V,DNA,CDR3
.,.,TRBJ2-2,TRBV28,TGTGCCCCCCAGAGTGTTTGGGGGAAGACCGGGGAGCTGTTTTTT,CAPQSVWGKTGELFF
.,.,TRBJ2-5,TRBV10-3,TGTGCCATCGGGGGCAGGCAAGAGACCCAGTACTTC,CAIGGRQETQYF
TRBD1,few,TRBJ2-1,TRBV12-3/TRBV12-4,TGTGCCAGCAGGGCTGCCGACAGGGCCTCCAATGAGCAGTTCTTC,CASRAADRASNEQFF
.,.,TRBJ1-1,TRBV7-2,TGTGCCAGCAGCTTAGCGCTGGCGGGGCACACTGAAGCTTTCTTT,CASSLALAGHTEAFF
TRBD2,many,TRBJ2-1,TRBV29-1,TGCAGCGTTGATCGTGCGGGAGATGGTGAGCAGTTCTTC,CSVDRAGDGEQFF
TRBD2,few,TRBJ2-5,TRBV25-1,TGTGCCAGCGCGGATTGGGAGGGGAAAGAGACCCAGTACTTC,CASADWEGKETQYF
.,many,TRBJ2-3,TRBV15,TGTGCCACAAACTTAGCGGTTAGCACAGATACGCAGTATTTT,CATNLAVSTDTQYF
TRBD2,.,TRBJ2-7,TRBV12-3/TRBV12-4,TGTGCCAGCAGTCCCTCTAGCGGGAGCCCCTACGAGCAGTACTTC,CASSPSSGSPYEQYF
TRBD2,many,TRBJ2-1,TRBV29-1,TGCAGCGTTGATGGGACTAGCGGGAGTAGGTTTGAGCAGTTCTTC,CSVDGTSGSRFEQFF
TRBD2,.,TRBJ2-5,TRBV7-9,TGTGCCAGCAGCTTATGGGAGGGCTTCCAAGAGACCCAGTACTTC,CASSLWEGFQETQYF
TRBD2,.,TRBJ2-1,TRBV7-6,TGTGCCAGCAGCTCAAGACTAGCGGGAGAGTCTGAGCAGTTCTTC,CASSSRLAGESEQFF
TRBD1,many,TRBJ2-5,TRBV29-1,TGCAGCTGGGGTAAGGGGGCGGAGGAGACCCAGTACTTC,CSWGKGAEETQYF
TRBD2,.,TRBJ2-3,TRBV24-1,TGTGCCACCAGTGATGCCAGCGGGGGGCCAGATACGCAGTATTTT,CATSDASGGPDTQYF
TRBD2,many,TRBJ2-1,TRBV20-1,TGCAGTGCTAGTGAGCGGGAGTACGAGCAGTTCTTC,CSASEREYEQFF
.,.,TRBJ1-5,TRBV20-1,TGCAGTGCTAGAGATGACGGGGGGGGAAATCAGCCCCAGCATTTT,CSARDDGGGNQPQHF
.,few,TRBJ2-7,TRBV29-1,TGCAGCGTTGAACTAGCCAATTCCTACGAGCAGTACTTC,CSVELANSYEQYF
.,many,TRBJ2-7,TRBV29-1,TGCAGCGTTGAAGATCCAGGCAACTCCTACGAGCAGTACTTC,CSVEDPGNSYEQYF